The 16 T cell receptor beta chains reported below all come from one sample, sequenced in a study of cytomegalovirus exposure and HLA in healthy donors. 13 Jbeta primers and 60 Vbeta primers were used for the PCR. The data were produced by immunoSEQ multiplex PCR, yet TCRdb's version contains in-frame clones alone and is incomplete. The sample has about 160,000 clones; about 80% are singletons. The sequenced sample consisted of PBMCs. The receptors were gathered from a middle-aged man in good health and CMV-seronegative.

This chain links TRBV10-1 with TRBJ1-3, with D hard to call. The CDR3 covers 14 residues. With 6 bases removed from V and 2 bases from J, the gap between germline ends came to 11 bases. CDR1 is WNHNN, CDR2 SYGVQD, per germline (reference sequence). The DNA of the CDR3 is TGCGCCAGCAGGAATGAGGTAGCTGGAAACACCATATATTTT. It specifies CASRNEVAGNTIYF.

The rearrangement uses TRBV5-1 and TRBJ1-4; TRBD1 matches 7 bases. Germline loops: CDR1 SGHRS, CDR2 YFSETQ. This CDR3 region has 15 residues. The junction had 10 bases not matched to a gene; V was cut back by 3 bases and J by 8 bases. The CDR3 region has the DNA TGCGCCAGCAGCTCTAGGGGGCTAGTTAAGGAAAAACTGTTTTTT. This sequence encodes CASSSRGLVKEKLFF.

The rearrangement joins TRBV27 to TRBJ2-1; 8 bases line up with TRBD2. The J segment lost 9 bases and the V segment lost 6 bases, leaving 7 bases of the junction unmatched. The V gene's germline CDR1 is MNHEY and CDR2 SMNVEV (reference sequence). The CDR3 is 13 residues long. The DNA for the CDR3 is TGTGCCAGCAGCCCCGGGACTAGTTTTGAGCAGTTCTTC. It yields the protein CASSPGTSFEQFF.

The chain is built from TRBV9 and TRBJ1-3; D not certain. Germline V CDR1 and CDR2: SGDLS, YYNGEE. Trimming left V 4 bases short and J 4 bases short, with 9 bases between. The CDR3 is made up of 13 amino acids. As DNA, the CDR3 is TGTGCCAGCAGCTCCCGAGGGGGAAACACCATATATTTT. Protein product: CASSSRGGNTIYF.

The rearrangement uses TRBV29-1 and TRBJ1-2; maybe TRBD1 (6 bases). The germline V gene encodes CDR1 SQVTM and CDR2 ANQGSEA. Between the trimmed V and J ends, which lost 7 bases and 5 bases, there was a span of 11 bases. The CDR3 length is 11 residues. DNA of the CDR3: TGCAGCGGTAATACAGGGTATGGCTACACCTTC. Translating gives CSGNTGYGYTF.

The chain recombines TRBV5-1 with TRBJ2-7; D ambiguous. The V gene's germline CDR1 is SGHRS and CDR2 YFSETQ. The CDR3 length is 14 residues. The germline V and J ends were trimmed by 1 base and 4 bases, with 12 bases remaining between them. The CDR3 DNA sequence: TGCGCCAGCAGCTTGTATGCCTTAGCTTACGAGCAGTACTTC. It encodes CASSLYALAYEQYF.

Concerning this clone: A read error is possible here, since a much larger clone lies one base away. Other DNA sequences of this sample code for an identical CDR3. The chain carries TRBV27 and TRBJ1-2, with D perhaps TRBD1 (5 bases). The germline gives CDR1 MNHEY, CDR2 SMNVEV (reference sequence). The CDR3 is 15 residues long. The CDR3 region is CASSVSPPGLYGYTF. The CDR3 DNA follows: TGTGCTAGCAGTGTTTCCCCTCCGGGACTGTATGGCTACACCTTC.

The chain carries TRBV4-1 and TRBJ2-7, with 10 positions matching TRBD1. This CDR3 has 16 amino acids. The junction had 8 bases not matched to a gene; V was cut back by 3 bases and J by 3 bases. The germline gives CDR1 MGHRA, CDR2 YSYEKL. Here the CDR3 DNA reads TGCGCCAGCAGCCAGGACCAGACAGGGGGCGGCTACGAGCAGTACTTC. Protein: CASSQDQTGGGYEQYF.

This chain joins TRBV11-1 and TRBJ2-7, with 8 bases fitting TRBD2. Germline V lookup: CDR1 SGHAT, CDR2 FQDESV (reference sequence). The ends lost 5 bases at V and 5 bases at J; junction bases unmatched: 14. CDR3 length: 16 residues. The CDR3 reads CASSQGRGTSIHEQYF. As DNA, the CDR3 is TGTGCCAGCAGCCAAGGGCGAGGGACTAGTATCCACGAGCAGTACTTC.

The chain combines TRBV11-2 with TRBJ1-4; D gene ambiguous. The CDR3 totals 14 residues. Trimming removed 5 bases at V and 2 bases at J, with 9 bases between. Germline V gene sequence: CDR1 SGHAT, CDR2 FQNNGV. The CDR3 region is CASSLSGTNEKLFF. Written as DNA, the CDR3 is TGTGCCAGCAGCCTATCCGGGACTAATGAAAAACTGTTTTTT.

This clone was counted only a few times. This chain uses TRBV4-1 with TRBJ1-1; D may be TRBD1 (5 bases). Germline values: CDR1 MGHRA, CDR2 YSYEKL. The CDR3 runs 14 residues. V was cut by 0 bases and J by 10 bases, with 15 bases left in between. CDR3 nucleotides: TGCGCCAGCAGCCAAGATCCGGGGGGGGAGCGAGCTTTCTTT. This translates into CASSQDPGGERAFF.

J is TRBJ1-4 and V is TRBV28; D unclear. The V end was cut by 2 bases, the J end by 8 bases, with 15 bases between. The V gene's germline CDR1 is MDHEN and CDR2 SYDVKM. The CDR3 extends over 15 amino acids. CDR3 sequence reads: CASSLLRMGWEKLFF. The CDR3 coding sequence is TGTGCCAGCAGTTTACTGCGGATGGGTTGGGAAAAACTGTTTTTT.

This clone was observed once. V gene TRBV19 combines with J gene TRBJ2-1; D perhaps matches TRBD2 (5 bases). From germline, CDR1 is LNHDA and CDR2 SQIVND (reference sequence). V lost 1 base and J lost 0, with 7 bases in between. The CDR3 sequence is 15 residues long. CDR3 sequence reads: CASSIGGISYNEQFF. The DNA of the CDR3 is TGTGCCAGTAGTATAGGAGGGATCTCCTACAATGAGCAGTTCTTC.

The rearrangement joins TRBV9 to TRBJ1-3, with D tentatively TRBD1 (5 bases). CDR1 and CDR2 (germline): SGDLS, YYNGEE. Trimming removed 1 base from V and 2 bases from J, with 19 bases in between. The CDR3 covers 18 residues. The CDR3 protein is CASSVMSAGLGTGNTIYF. For the CDR3, the DNA is TGTGCCAGCAGCGTAATGTCGGCGGGGCTGGGGACTGGAAACACCATATATTTT.

The J gene is TRBJ1-1, the V gene TRBV6-6; D perhaps matches TRBD1 (5 bases). V lost 2 bases, J lost 3 bases, and 7 bases lay in between. The CDR3 contains 13 residues. The germline gives CDR1 MNHNY, CDR2 SVGAGI (reference sequence). CDR3 DNA: TGTGCCAGCAGTTACGGAGGGGACACTGAAGCTTTCTTT. Translated, it gives CASSYGGDTEAFF.

The rearrangement links TRBV6-5 to TRBJ2-7, with D possibly being TRBD1 (5 bases). V lost 4 bases and J lost 4, with 11 bases in between. The CDR3 contains 13 residues. The germline V gene has CDR1 MNHEY and CDR2 SVGAGI. CDR3 bases: TGTGCCAGCAGTTGGACATCGGGTTACGAGCAGTACTTC. It encodes CASSWTSGYEQYF.